The 20 T cell receptor beta chains below were found in one sample sequenced in a study of regulatory T cells in long-lasting Graves disease. Assembly of TCR beta libraries relied on iRepertoire HTBI primers together with Arm-PCR of CDR3 regions. TCRdb re-analysed the multiplex PCR reads in MiXCR, keeping a single row per CDR3 protein. The table has almost 350,000 distinct CDR3 sequences, 20% seen once. Time point denoted: persistent/refractory GD, antithyroid drugs over 5 years with positive TRAb. RNA from PBMCs was the source of the TCR library. The sample consisted of peripheral blood mononuclear cells (PBMCs), taken when the disease was refractory, from a patient treated with antithyroid drugs. All receptors come from a female donor with Graves disease.

There are many counts of this clonotype. The chain is built from TRBV29-1 and TRBJ1-1; no clear D. The CDR3 extends over 12 amino acids. Looked up from germline, CDR1 is SQVTM and CDR2 is ANQGSEA. Trimming pared 4 bases from V and 1 base from J, leaving 7 bases between. Written as DNA, the CDR3 is TGCAGCGTTGGGGAGGCGAACACTGAAGCTTTCTTT. Amino acids: CSVGEANTEAFF.

This clonotype was seen at least ten times. The chain has TRBV7-2 and TRBJ2-5; 10 nucleotides line up with TRBD1. Germline CDR1 is SGHTA and CDR2 is FQGNSA. Trimming took 5 bases from V and 7 from J; bases not matched to a gene: 10. CDR3 size: 15 residues. The CDR3 region is CASSPQTGGFGTQYF. The CDR3 DNA is TGTGCCAGCAGCCCACAGACAGGGGGCTTTGGGACCCAGTACTTC.

Note on this clonotype: This may be a read error: a much more frequent sequence differs by one nucleotide. The CDR3, as DNA: TGTGCCAGCACCTCAGGGAGGTTCACTGAAGCTTTCTTT. This translates into CASTSGRFTEAFF. The J gene is TRBJ1-1, the V gene TRBV28; a possible D gene is TRBD1 (5 bases). The V gene's germline CDR1 is MDHEN and CDR2 SYDVKM. The germline V and J ends were trimmed by 7 bases and 4 bases, with 13 bases remaining between them. The CDR3 length is 13 residues.

This clonotype was observed many times. The chain carries TRBV28 and TRBJ2-7, with D perhaps TRBD2 (6 bases). The ends were cut back, 0 bases at V and 2 bases at J, with 17 bases in the middle. CDR1 is MDHEN, CDR2 SYDVKM, per germline. This CDR3 has 17 amino acids. The CDR3 DNA is TGTGCCAGCAGTTTATGGGGTCTTAGCGGAACTACCTACGAGCAGTACTTC. Translated: CASSLWGLSGTTYEQYF.

This sequence joins TRBV7-9 and TRBJ1-2; D gene unclear. The ends were cut back, 8 bases at V and 5 bases at J, with 9 bases in the middle. Germline assignment: CDR1 SEHNR and CDR2 FQNEAQ (reference sequence). There are 11 residues in the CDR3. The CDR3 nucleotides read TGTGCCAGCGGCCGTGAGTATGGCTACACCTTC. Amino acids: CASGREYGYTF.

This clonotype was picked up a small number of times. The V call is TRBV10-1, the J call TRBJ2-7; 8 positions match TRBD1. V was clipped by 5 bases and J by 8 bases; unmatched bases: 5. This CDR3 contains 12 residues. CDR1 and CDR2 (germline): WNHNN, SYGVQD (reference sequence). CDR3 nucleotides: TGCGCCAGCAGTTGGACAGGGCCGAAGCAGTACTTC. This codes for CASSWTGPKQYF.

Many counts were recorded for this clonotype. The genes are TRBV20-1 and TRBJ2-2; 9 bases are shared with TRBD1. Germline CDR1 is DFQATT and CDR2 is SNEGSKA (reference sequence). V lost 5 bases and J lost 5; bases outside the gene matches: 6. CDR3 length: 14 residues. In nucleotides, the CDR3 is TGCAGTGCTCGCAGACAGGGGGGAACCGGGGAGCTGTTTTTT. Protein product: CSARRQGGTGELFF.

This clonotype was seen more than once but under ten times. The CDR3 bases are TGCGCCAGTGGGGCTCAGGACGGTGAAGCTTTCTTT. It encodes CASGAQDGEAFF. The chain has TRBV4-3 and TRBJ1-1; perhaps TRBD1 as D (5 bases). V was cut by 9 bases and J by 7 bases, with 15 bases left in between. The CDR3 has 12 residues. Germline V gene lookup returns CDR1 LGHNA and CDR2 YSLEER.

This clonotype was counted many times. The gene calls are TRBV7-8 and TRBJ1-5; D not certain. The CDR3 has 13 amino acids. The ends were cut back, 2 bases at V and 6 bases at J, with 8 bases in the middle. Germline lookup yields CDR1 SGHVS and CDR2 FQNEAQ. The DNA for the CDR3 is TGTGCCAGCAGCTTACAGGAGGCTCAGCCCCAGCATTTT. Translated, it gives CASSLQEAQPQHF.

The rearrangement joins TRBV10-1 to TRBJ1-1; 8 bases line up with TRBD1. This CDR3 comprises 14 residues. The germline gives CDR1 WNHNN, CDR2 SYGVQD (reference sequence). Trimming took 6 bases from V and 3 from J; bases not matched to a gene: 6. The CDR3 DNA follows: TGCGCCAGCAGCACGGACAGGGAAGACACTGAAGCTTTCTTT. This encodes CASSTDREDTEAFF.

This chain joins TRBV20-1 and TRBJ2-1; TRBD1 is a possible D gene (5 bases). CDR3 size: 19 residues. Germline V gives CDR1 DFQATT, CDR2 SNEGSKA (reference sequence). Trimming left V 5 bases short and J 4 bases short, with 30 bases between. In DNA, the CDR3 is TGCAGTGCTCACAGACAGATCCCACACCTCCCTAGGCTATACAATGAGCAGTTCTTC. It encodes CSAHRQIPHLPRLYNEQFF.

There are many counts of this clonotype. The chain recombines TRBV6-7 with TRBJ2-7, with D possibly matching TRBD1 (5 bases). TRBV6-7 is sorted into the ORF group, with uncertain function. The length of the CDR3 is 14 residues. The V end was cut by 5 bases, the J end by 5 bases, with 16 bases between. CDR3 in amino acids: CASSPRQMADEQYF. CDR3 bases: TGTGCCAGCAGTCCCCGACAGATGGCGGACGAGCAGTACTTC.

The CDR3 DNA reads as TGTGCCAGTAGCCCAACAACACCTCCGGCTCCACAAGAGACCCAGTACTTC. It translates to CASSPTTPPAPQETQYF. The chain is built from TRBV25-1 and TRBJ2-5; no definite D call. The CDR3 loop spans 17 amino acids. V was cut by 9 bases and J by 2 bases, with 25 bases left in between. Looked up from germline, CDR1 is MGHDK and CDR2 is SYGVNS.

This clonotype was seen repeatedly, ten times or more. The V gene is TRBV12-3 or TRBV12-4, the J gene TRBJ1-6; D perhaps matches TRBD1 (5 bases). CDR3 size: 15 residues. V lost 8 bases, J lost 7 bases, and 18 bases lay in between. This CDR3 reads CASGGVAGVNSPLHF. CDR3 DNA sequence: TGTGCCAGCGGGGGAGTTGCCGGGGTAAATTCACCCCTCCACTTT.

This chain links TRBV29-1 with TRBJ2-3, with D maybe TRBD2 (7 bases). Germline V CDR1 and CDR2: SQVTM, ANQGSEA. The CDR3 extends over 13 amino acids. Deletions cut 1 base from V and 7 bases from J, with 12 bases between. CDR3 region: CSVEAGGGNTQYF. CDR3 nucleotide sequence: TGCAGCGTTGAAGCGGGGGGCGGGAATACGCAGTATTTT.

The rearrangement links TRBV3-1 to TRBJ2-6; D unresolved. V shed 2 bases and J shed 2 bases, with 4 bases lying between them. The CDR3 extends over 14 amino acids. The germline gives CDR1 LGHDT, CDR2 YNNKEL (reference sequence). The CDR3 loop reads CASSQSAGANVLTF. CDR3 in DNA: TGTGCCAGCAGCCAATCTGCTGGGGCCAACGTCCTGACTTTC.

This rearrangement joins TRBV4-3 to TRBJ1-4, with 8 bases identical to TRBD1. J was trimmed by 5 bases and V by 0 bases; bases with no gene match: 5. In germline, CDR1 is LGHNA, CDR2 YSLEER. The CDR3 has 16 amino acids. The CDR3 region has the DNA TGCGCCAGCAGCCAAGATGGGACAGGTTCAAATGAAAAACTGTTTTTT. Translated: CASSQDGTGSNEKLFF.

The table lists this clonotype with a few counts. This chain links TRBV7-8 with TRBJ2-1; 10 bases are shared with TRBD1. The V and J ends lost 5 bases and 9 bases, in that order; junction bases with no gene match: 10. Germline CDR1 reads SGHVS; CDR2 reads FQNEAQ. This CDR3 region has 15 residues. CDR3 bases: TGTGCCAGCAGCCCGACAGGGGGCCTAGGCGTTGAGCAGTTCTTC. This translates into CASSPTGGLGVEQFF.

Concerning this clonotype itself: Just one base apart from a much larger clone, this may be a read error. This sequence joins TRBV12-3 or TRBV12-4 and TRBJ2-7; D possibly uses TRBD1 or TRBD2 (5 bases each). Trimming shortened V by 6 bases and J by 0 bases, and 12 bases separated the two germline ends. This CDR3 spans 14 amino acids. The CDR3 coding sequence is TGTGCCAGCAGCCCGGCAGGGAGCTCCTACGAGCAGTACTTC. This encodes CASSPAGSSYEQYF.

In the case of this clonotype: This may arise from a read error, as a much more abundant clone is one base away. V gene TRBV6-1 combines with J gene TRBJ2-7; TRBD1 is a possible D gene (5 bases). CDR1 and CDR2 (germline): MNHNS, SASEGT. The CDR3 loop spans 14 amino acids. V was cut by 6 bases and J by 6 bases, with 18 bases left in between. CDR3 sequence reads: CASSKDRSLREQYF. The CDR3 bases are TGTGCCAGCAGCAAAGACAGATCTCTACGCGAGCAGTACTTC.